The source of this T cell receptor beta chain is a study of T-cell memory formation after mild COVID-19. The overall study: Clustering of TCRs was largely donor specific. The study, taken as a whole, reports: The authors left the SARS-CoV-2 specificity of second-wave clones peaking on day 37 unconfirmed.

Only one count was recorded for this clonotype. Its antigen is as yet unknown. From the 5' RACE reads, TCRdb called clonotypes with MiXCR, one entry per CDR3 protein. The sample shows roughly 450,000 distinct CDR3 sequences, 18% of them seen only once. The receptor was isolated from an adult woman who had mild COVID-19 (a few samples of this study predate the infection). Cell type and time point are not known. Material for sequencing was PBMCs or a T cell subset sorted from them (not recorded which).

CDR3 in amino acids: CASSQGRGTGELFF. CDR3 sequence (DNA): TGCGCCAGCAGCCAAGGAAGGGGCACCGGGGAGCTGTTTTTT. The rearrangement uses TRBV4-1 and TRBJ2-2; D is possibly TRBD1 (5 bases). Germline CDR1 MGHRA, CDR2 YSYEKL. The V end was cut by 1 base, the J end by 4 bases, with 7 bases between. This CDR3 is built from 14 residues.